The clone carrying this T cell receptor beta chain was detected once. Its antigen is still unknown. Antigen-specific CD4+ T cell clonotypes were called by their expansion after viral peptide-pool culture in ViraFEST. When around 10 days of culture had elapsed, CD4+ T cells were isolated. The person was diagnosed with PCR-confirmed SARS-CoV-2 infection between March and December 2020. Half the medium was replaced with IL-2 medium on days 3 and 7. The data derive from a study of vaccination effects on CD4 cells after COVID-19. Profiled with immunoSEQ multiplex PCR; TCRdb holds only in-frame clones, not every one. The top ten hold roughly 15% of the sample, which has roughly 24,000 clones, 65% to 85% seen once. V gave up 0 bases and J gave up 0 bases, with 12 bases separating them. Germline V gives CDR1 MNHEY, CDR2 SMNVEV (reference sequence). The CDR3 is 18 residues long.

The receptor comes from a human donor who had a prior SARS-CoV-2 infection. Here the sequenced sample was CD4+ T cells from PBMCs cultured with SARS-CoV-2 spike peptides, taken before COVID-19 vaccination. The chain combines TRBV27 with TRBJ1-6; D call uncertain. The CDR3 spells CASSLSNYLSSYNSPLHF. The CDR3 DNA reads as TGTGCCAGCAGTTTATCGAATTACTTGAGCTCCTATAATTCACCCCTCCACTTT.